This TCR beta chain is from a study of control samples from healthy donors and cancer patients (dated by TCRdb to about 2020). Notes on this clone: No antigen is known for it. No per-base quality is available; no much larger clone lies one base away.

Receptors were amplified or captured by the immunoSEQ multiplex PCR assay. Entries here come from immuneACCESS through TCRdb and include only in-frame sequences with V and J called. Some clones fail to appear in such tables; in the studies checked, an unresolved V gene covers under half of the shortfall, and the cause of the remainder is unknown. The sample table shows approximately 120,000 clones, and 75% to 95% are seen once. The ten largest clonotypes hold under 4.5% of the sample. The CDR3 spans 15 residues, from the cysteine through the phenylalanine. Of the read, only the CDR3 DNA is kept; its 45 bases are in frame from base 1. Per the germline V gene, MDHEN is the CDR1 and SYDVKM is the CDR2. Between the V and J ends, shortened by 6 bases and 6 bases respectively, the junction contains 18 bases.

Input material: blood. The receptor was isolated from a human donor in good health. The donor label of this sample is uncertain. Here the chain combines TRBV28 and TRBJ1-5, with TRBD1 as a weak D call on 5 bases. The CDR3 loop reads CASSRGEGLSQPQHF. The DNA is as follows: TGTGCCAGCAGCCGGGGTGAGGGGCTGAGTCAGCCCCAGCATTTT.